These T cell receptor beta chains were read from a single sample in a study of human T cells and chemical hapten exposure. TCRdb re-derived calls from the RACE reads in MiXCR, one entry per CDR3 protein. The repertoire holds about 300,000 distinct CDR3 sequences, with over 5% as singletons. This sample comprised whole blood, obtained in connection with sensitization to the hapten diphenylcyclopropenone (DPC). The receptors shown here come from a woman younger than 35 with alopecia areata. Some clones in this sample may be carry-over from other donors' samples. Each CDR3 is given with its conserved first and last residue. Each record gives: CDR3 length, clone size, V gene, J gene, D gene, CDR3 DNA, CDR3 protein. D genes are given only for firm matches. Size tells how often a clone was seen (once, few, many) or the class of an expanded clone, and some rows leave it out.

>14|.|TRBV28|TRBJ2-7|TRBD1
TGTGCCAGCACATTTATCGGGACAGGGGGCGAGCAGTACTTC
CASTFIGTGGEQYF
>15|.|TRBV2|TRBJ1-1|TRBD1
TGTGCCAGCAGGGCGGGGACAGAGGGCCACACTGAAGCTTTCTTT
CASRAGTEGHTEAFF
>14|.|TRBV5-1|TRBJ1-4|.
TGCGCCAGCAGTTTCAACAGTCCTAATGAAAAACTGTTTTTT
CASSFNSPNEKLFF
>15|many|TRBV28|TRBJ2-3|TRBD2
TGTGCCAGCAGTTCGGGACTAGCGGGAGTAGATACGCAGTATTTT
CASSSGLAGVDTQYF
>16|many|TRBV18|TRBJ2-3|TRBD2
TGTGCCAGCTCACCAAGGCTAGCGGGGGGCCAAGATACGCAGTATTTT
CASSPRLAGGQDTQYF
>14|many|TRBV24-1|TRBJ1-5|.
TGTGCCACCAGTCATGAGGATAGCAATCAGCCCCAGCATTTT
CATSHEDSNQPQHF
>14|.|TRBV6-5|TRBJ2-1|.
TGTGCCAGCAGGAGGGCCCCAAGCCACAATGAGCAGTTCTTC
CASRRAPSHNEQFF
>17|.|TRBV5-4|TRBJ2-3|TRBD2
TGTGCCAGCAGCTTGGGTCTCTCGCGGGGGGGCGTAGATACGCAGTATTTT
CASSLGLSRGGVDTQYF
>15|many|TRBV10-3|TRBJ1-3|TRBD1
TGTGCCATCGGCGTCGGACAGGGAAATGGAAACACCATATATTTT
CAIGVGQGNGNTIYF
>16|many|TRBV29-1|TRBJ2-1|TRBD1
TGCAGCGTTGAGGGACAGGGGGGATACTCCTACAATGAGCAGTTCTTC
CSVEGQGGYSYNEQFF
>10|many|TRBV6-2/TRBV6-3|TRBJ2-1|.
TGTGCCAGCGCTAACAATGAGCAGTTCTTC
CASANNEQFF
>12|many|TRBV7-6|TRBJ2-3|.
TGTGCCAGCAGCTCCCATCAAATTGACAGGTATTTT
CASSSHQIDRYF
>13|many|TRBV4-3|TRBJ1-5|.
TGCGCCAGCAGCCATGTGCTTTCTCGGCCCCAGCATTTT
CASSHVLSRPQHF
>11|many|TRBV28|TRBJ2-7|.
TGTGCCAGCAGTTTCGTGAAGGGGCAGTACTTC
CASSFVKGQYF
>17|few|TRBV6-5|TRBJ2-7|.
TGTGCCAGCAGTTACACGCCAACCGGGACGTACCCCTACGAGCAGTACTTC
CASSYTPTGTYPYEQYF
>17|many|TRBV7-2|TRBJ2-1|.
TGTGCCAGCAGCCTATTCCCCCGGGGGGCCTCCTACAATGAGCAGTTCTTC
CASSLFPRGASYNEQFF
>15|.|TRBV4-1|TRBJ2-2|TRBD2
TGCGCCAGCAGCCAATCGATCCTAGCGGGGGGAGAGCTGTTTTTT
CASSQSILAGGELFF
>12|many|TRBV14|TRBJ1-4|.
TGTGCCAGCAGCGACACGTACGAAAAACTGTTTTTT
CASSDTYEKLFF
>14|.|TRBV5-1|TRBJ1-6|TRBD1
TGCGCCAGCAGCCCGGGACAGGTCAATTCACCCCTCCACTTT
CASSPGQVNSPLHF
>15|.|TRBV14|TRBJ1-4|TRBD1
TGTGCCAGCAGCCCGAGGACAGGGGGAGGTGAAAAACTGTTTTTT
CASSPRTGGGEKLFF
>13|many|TRBV28|TRBJ1-5|TRBD1
TGTGCCAGCAGAGGGGGCGCGGGACAGCCCCAGCATTTT
CASRGGAGQPQHF
>15|.|TRBV7-3|TRBJ2-1|TRBD1
TGTGCCAGCAGCCCCCCAGGGGGCCGATACAATGAGCAGTTCTTC
CASSPPGGRYNEQFF
>14|.|TRBV18|TRBJ2-3|.
TGTGCCAGCCTGGAGGACCGGCTGGCAGATACGCAGTATTTT
CASLEDRLADTQYF
>13|many|TRBV6-5|TRBJ1-5|.
TGTGCCAGCAGTTACGCAGTCCATCAGCCCCAGCATTTT
CASSYAVHQPQHF
>16|.|TRBV28|TRBJ2-7|TRBD1
TGTGCCAGCAGTTCGGGACAGGGGGGTGGCTCCTACGAGCAGTACTTC
CASSSGQGGGSYEQYF
>14|few|TRBV6-1|TRBJ2-3|TRBD1
TGTGCCAGCAAGGACAGGTATATGGCAGATACGCAGTATTTT
CASKDRYMADTQYF
>14|few|TRBV7-3|TRBJ2-1|TRBD2
TGTGCCAGCAGCTCTAGCGGGGGGGCCAATGAGCAGTTCTTC
CASSSSGGANEQFF
>15|.|TRBV20-1|TRBJ2-1|TRBD2
TGCAGTGCTAGTGTCCCTAGCGGGGGGGCCACTGAGCAGTTCTTC
CSASVPSGGATEQFF
>17|few|TRBV4-1|TRBJ2-3|.
TGCGCCAGCAGCCAAGTGTCAGTACGAACTAGCACAGATACGCAGTATTTT
CASSQVSVRTSTDTQYF
>17|many|TRBV20-1|TRBJ2-3|TRBD2
TGCAGTGCAAAATATTCCCCACTAGCGGGGGGAGGAGATACGCAGTATTTT
CSAKYSPLAGGGDTQYF
>16|many|TRBV6-5|TRBJ2-3|.
TGTGCCAGCAGGGCCACACAGTGGGTTAGCACAGATACGCAGTATTTT
CASRATQWVSTDTQYF
>16|.|TRBV5-1|TRBJ2-7|TRBD1
TGCGCCAGCAGCCTTAACCCCGGGACAGTTTCCTACGAGCAGTACTTC
CASSLNPGTVSYEQYF
>12|.|TRBV5-4|TRBJ2-7|TRBD1
TGTGCCAGCAGCGCGGGACAGGACGAGCAGTACTTC
CASSAGQDEQYF
>17|many|TRBV10-3|TRBJ2-2|.
TGTGCCACACGACTCGCCCCGCTAGCACCGAACACCGGGGAGCTGTTTTTT
CATRLAPLAPNTGELFF
>15|many|TRBV7-2|TRBJ1-2|TRBD1
TGTGCCAGCAGCGCCCCTTACAGGGGGGACTATGGCTACACCTTC
CASSAPYRGDYGYTF
>13|many|TRBV9|TRBJ2-3|.
TGTGCCAGCAGCGTAGTGACCACAGATACGCAGTATTTT
CASSVVTTDTQYF
>15|few|TRBV6-6|TRBJ2-1|TRBD2
TGTGCCAGCACCCCCGGGACTAGCGTTAACAATGAGCAGTTCTTC
CASTPGTSVNNEQFF
>14|few|TRBV29-1|TRBJ2-2|TRBD1
TGCAGCGTTGAAAAGGGGGCGTTAGGCGGGGAGCTGTTTTTT
CSVEKGALGGELFF
>11|few|TRBV12-5|TRBJ2-1|.
TGTGCTAGTGGTTATTACGATGAGCAGTTCTTC
CASGYYDEQFF
>13|few|TRBV9|TRBJ2-5|.
TGTGCCAGCAGCGGAGCAGGGAAAGAGACCCAGTACTTC
CASSGAGKETQYF
>15|many|TRBV6-5|TRBJ2-3|TRBD1
TGTGCCAGCAGTAACCGGGACAGGGTAGCAGATACGCAGTATTTT
CASSNRDRVADTQYF
>17|many|TRBV4-3|TRBJ2-3|.
TGCGCCAGCAGCCAAGGGATGGAGGGGGCCGCGGGGGGTACGCAGTATTTT
CASSQGMEGAAGGTQYF
>15|many|TRBV29-1|TRBJ2-7|.
TGCAGCGTTGTATCAAGAAAACAGGGATGGTACGAGCAGTACTTC
CSVVSRKQGWYEQYF
>14|many|TRBV2|TRBJ1-5|.
TGTGCCAGCAGTGAACAGGGTAGCAATCAGCCCCAGCATTTT
CASSEQGSNQPQHF
>13|many|TRBV29-1|TRBJ1-1|.
TGCAGCGTTGAGGTTGGTGTTAACACTGAAGCTTTCTTT
CSVEVGVNTEAFF
>18|few|TRBV6-2/TRBV6-3|TRBJ2-2|TRBD2
TGTGCCAGCAGTTACTCGAAGGAGCGGGGCCTGAACACCGGGGAGCTGTTTTTT
CASSYSKERGLNTGELFF
>15|few|TRBV9|TRBJ2-5|TRBD2
TGTGCCAGCAGCTCTAGCGGGGGGCCTCAAGAGACCCAGTACTTC
CASSSSGGPQETQYF
>15|few|TRBV4-1|TRBJ1-2|.
TGCGCCAGCAGCCAAAACCCCCCAGGGACCTATGGCTACACCTTC
CASSQNPPGTYGYTF
>14|many|TRBV7-2|TRBJ2-2|.
TGTGCCAGCAGCTTAGAAGTGAATTCCGGGGAGCTGTTTTTT
CASSLEVNSGELFF
>13|many|TRBV6-2/TRBV6-3|TRBJ1-1|.
TGTGCCAGCAGTTACAGAAAGAACACTGAAGCTTTCTTT
CASSYRKNTEAFF
>17|few|TRBV23-1|TRBJ2-2|.
TGCGCCAGCAGTCAATCTTGGTCAGGGAAGGAAACCGGGGAGCTGTTTTTT
CASSQSWSGKETGELFF
>13|few|TRBV15|TRBJ1-2|.
TGTGCCACCAGACAGGGCCTAGACTATGGCTACACCTTC
CATRQGLDYGYTF
>14|.|TRBV9|TRBJ1-6|.
TGTGCCAGCAGCGTGTTGGGGTCGAATTCACCCCTCCACTTT
CASSVLGSNSPLHF
>18|.|TRBV4-2|TRBJ2-6|.
TGTGCCAGCAGCCAATCGTGGACAGTACCCTCTGGGGCCAACGTCCTGACTTTC
CASSQSWTVPSGANVLTF